One and the same sample provided the 32 T cell receptor beta chains below, sequenced in a study of shared clonotypes between healthy human individuals. Profiling relied on immunoSEQ multiplex PCR, and the TCRdb table lists in-frame clones only, not all of them. The repertoire holds around 240,000 clones, with 65% as singletons. Sequenced input: memory CD4+ T cells sorted from blood. Subset reported: CD45RA-negative fraction. Every receptor here comes from a man aged 30 to 45 in good health.

The V call is TRBV5-1, the J call TRBJ1-1; 8 nucleotides align to TRBD1. Germline V gene sequence: CDR1 SGHRS, CDR2 YFSETQ. Trimming removed 0 bases from V and 3 bases from J; junction bases left unmatched: 7. The CDR3 loop spans 16 amino acids. The CDR3 loop reads CASSLGQGILDTEAFF. DNA of the CDR3: TGCGCCAGCAGCTTGGGACAGGGGATTTTGGACACTGAAGCTTTCTTT.

This clone is a singleton in its sample. This chain links TRBV7-9 with TRBJ2-3; TRBD1 matches 10 bases. The junction had 14 bases not matched to a gene; V was cut back by 4 bases and J by 4 bases. Germline loops: CDR1 SEHNR, CDR2 FQNEAQ (reference sequence). The CDR3 runs 18 residues. This chain's CDR3 is CASSYPGTGDAAPDTQYF. In DNA form, the CDR3 reads TGTGCCAGCAGCTACCCCGGGACAGGGGACGCAGCCCCAGATACGCAGTATTTT.

The rearrangement links TRBV9 to TRBJ2-5; D not resolved. The V end was cut by 0 bases, the J end by 1 base, with 10 bases between. This CDR3 region has 15 residues. From germline, CDR1 is SGDLS and CDR2 YYNGEE. The CDR3 DNA reads as TGTGCCAGCAGCGTAGCGGCACAGATCCAAGAGACCCAGTACTTC. It yields the protein CASSVAAQIQETQYF. Together with reference TRBV9 and TRBJ2-5, the CDR3 gives the full variable domain: DSGVTQTPKHLITATGQRVTLRCSPRSGDLSVYWYQQSLDQGLQFLIQYYNGEERAKGNILERFSAQQFPDLHSELNLSSLELGDSALYFCASSVAAQIQETQYFGPGTRLLVL.

The chain recombines TRBV5-4 with TRBJ1-5; unclear D gene. Germline V gene data show CDR1 as SGHNT and CDR2 as YYREEE (reference sequence). The CDR3 runs to 13 residues. The V end was cut by 0 bases, the J end by 7 bases, with 8 bases between. The CDR3 region is CASSLVPGQPQHF. The DNA for the CDR3 is TGTGCCAGCAGCTTGGTCCCCGGCCAGCCCCAGCATTTT.

The rearrangement joins TRBV7-8 to TRBJ2-5; D tentatively reads TRBD1 or TRBD2 (5 bases each). Germline loops: CDR1 SGHVS, CDR2 FQNEAQ. The V and J ends lost 1 base and 2 bases respectively, with 11 bases between them. The CDR3 totals 15 residues. The CDR3 loop is CASSLDEGRQETQYF. The CDR3 coding sequence is TGTGCCAGCAGCTTAGATGAGGGGAGACAAGAGACCCAGTACTTC. Full variable domain (missing parts from reference TRBV7-8 and TRBJ2-5): GAGVSQSPRYKVAKRGQDVALRCDPISGHVSLFWYQQALGQGPEFLTYFQNEAQLDKSGLPSDRFFAERPEGSVSTLKIQRTQQEDSAVYLCASSLDEGRQETQYFGPGTRLLVL.

V and J are TRBV11-2 and TRBJ1-2; 8 bases map to TRBD1. This CDR3 contains 15 residues. Germline CDR1 reads SGHAT; CDR2 reads FQNNGV. The V and J ends lost 1 base and 6 bases, in that order; junction bases with no gene match: 7. CDR3 in DNA: TGTGCCAGCAGCTTAGGTCGGACAGGGACGAATGGCTACACCTTC. Amino acids: CASSLGRTGTNGYTF.

The rearrangement links TRBV9 to TRBJ2-5; D is unclear. V was trimmed by 0 bases and J by 4 bases, leaving 10 bases between them. CDR3 size: 14 residues. CDR1 SGDLS and CDR2 YYNGEE come from the germline V gene. For the CDR3, the DNA is TGTGCCAGCAGCGTAGATCCCATAGCAGAGACCCAGTACTTC. As protein: CASSVDPIAETQYF.

This chain connects TRBV4-1 to TRBJ2-1; 8 bases line up with TRBD2. Looked up from germline, CDR1 is MGHRA and CDR2 is YSYEKL. The CDR3 runs to 17 residues. V shed 0 bases, J shed 6 bases, and the junction held 10 bases outside the gene matches. DNA of the CDR3: TGCGCCAGCAGCCAAGATCCAAGCGGGAGCATGAGCAATGAGCAGTTCTTC. Translating gives CASSQDPSGSMSNEQFF.

The rearrangement joins TRBV5-4 to TRBJ2-1, with 9 bases that match TRBD2. Unmatched junction bases numbered 12, after V lost 4 bases and J lost 7 bases. This CDR3 spans 16 amino acids. CDR1 and CDR2 (germline): SGHNT, YYREEE (reference sequence). The DNA of the CDR3 is TGTGCCAGCAGCCGCATGAGCGGGAGCGGGGGGAATGAGCAGTTCTTC. This gives the protein CASSRMSGSGGNEQFF.

The gene calls are TRBV18 and TRBJ2-5; either TRBD1 or TRBD2 may supply D (5 bases each). CDR1 and CDR2 from the germline V gene are KGHSH and LQKENI. The length of the CDR3 is 17 residues. V was clipped by 0 bases and J by 4 bases, with 18 bases between them. The DNA for the CDR3 is TGTGCCAGCTCACCACCGAGGGGATCGGGCGGTGGAGAGACCCAGTACTTC. This gives the protein CASSPPRGSGGGETQYF.

This rearrangement joins TRBV7-8 to TRBJ2-7, with D tentatively TRBD1 or TRBD2 (6 bases each). V was pared by 5 bases and J by 7 bases, with 18 bases between. This CDR3 has 14 amino acids. Germline loops: CDR1 SGHVS, CDR2 FQNEAQ. CDR3 loop: CASSPGTNAGEQYF. The CDR3 nucleotides are TGTGCCAGCAGCCCCGGGACAAACGCGGGGGAGCAGTACTTC.

V usage is TRBV7-9 and J usage is TRBJ2-5; weak D call: TRBD2 (5 bases). The V gene lost 7 bases and the J gene lost 0 bases, with 12 bases spanning the gap. This CDR3 has 14 residues. Germline V CDR1 and CDR2: SEHNR, FQNEAQ (reference sequence). CDR3 nucleotide sequence: TGTGCCAGCACTACTAGTGGGAACCAAGAGACCCAGTACTTC. Amino acid sequence: CASTTSGNQETQYF.

The chain employs TRBV6-5 and TRBJ2-5, with TRBD1 identical over 8 bases. Germline CDR1 MNHEY, CDR2 SVGAGI. This CDR3 comprises 15 residues. Losses at the gene ends were 7 bases for V and 6 bases for J; bases not matched to a gene: 13. The CDR3 bases are TGTGCCAGCATCCACCTCGGACAGGGACGGCAGACCCAGTACTTC. It specifies CASIHLGQGRQTQYF.

This clone was observed a handful of times. This chain connects TRBV5-1 to TRBJ2-7, with TRBD2 matching over 11 bases. The CDR3 is 13 amino acids. V dropped 5 bases and J dropped 7; count of bases not matched to a gene: 5. From germline, CDR1 is SGHRS and CDR2 YFSETQ. CDR3 DNA: TGCGCCAGCAGGCTAGCGGGAGGTGGGGAGCAGTACTTC. This gives the protein CASRLAGGGEQYF.

The genes are TRBV5-1 and TRBJ2-1; 7 nucleotides agree with TRBD2. The CDR3 covers 15 residues. With V trimmed by 0 bases and J by 3 bases, 3 bases remained unmatched. Germline lookup yields CDR1 SGHRS and CDR2 YFSETQ. CDR3 sequence: CASSLEAGIYNEQFF. The CDR3, as DNA: TGCGCCAGCAGCTTGGAAGCGGGGATCTACAATGAGCAGTTCTTC.

J is TRBJ2-7 and V is TRBV11-3; the D is unclear. V was pared by 3 bases and J by 3 bases, with 9 bases between. The CDR3 is 13 amino acids. Germline V gene lookup returns CDR1 SGHNT and CDR2 YENEEA. CDR3 sequence: CASSFGPNYEQYF. The CDR3 nucleotides are TGTGCCAGCAGCTTCGGACCAAACTACGAGCAGTACTTC. The variable domain in full, with the rest retrieved from reference TRBV11-3 and TRBJ2-7, is EAGVVQSPRYKIIEKKQPVAFWCNPISGHNTLYWYLQNLGQGPELLIRYENEEAVDDSQLPKDRFSAERLKGVDSTLKIQPAELGDSAVYLCASSFGPNYEQYFGPGTRLTVT.

The J gene is TRBJ1-5, the V gene TRBV6-1; 10 nucleotides line up with TRBD1. With V trimmed by 2 bases and J by 6 bases, 22 bases remained unmatched. Germline-derived CDR1 and CDR2 are MNHNS and SASEGT. This CDR3 has 21 amino acids. The CDR3 loop is CASSEKDPGQGRTRFGQPQHF. CDR3 nucleotide sequence: TGTGCCAGCAGTGAAAAGGACCCGGGACAGGGGAGGACCCGTTTCGGTCAGCCCCAGCATTTT.

The chain carries TRBV7-2 and TRBJ1-2; no clear D. Trimming took 1 base from V and 0 from J, leaving 12 bases between them. The CDR3 has 16 amino acids. Germline V CDR1 and CDR2: SGHTA, FQGNSA. The CDR3 loop is CASSLESGYSNYGYTF. The CDR3 bases are TGTGCCAGCAGCTTAGAAAGCGGGTACTCTAACTATGGCTACACCTTC.

The CDR3 sequence: CASSLSNQATEAFF. CDR3 nucleotides: TGTGCCAGCAGCTTAAGTAACCAGGCAACCGAAGCTTTCTTT. The chain combines TRBV7-3 with TRBJ1-1, with D hard to call. This CDR3 has 14 amino acids. V was cut by 1 base and J by 8 bases, with 14 bases left in between. Germline V CDR1 and CDR2: SGHTA, FQGTGA.

CDR3 in DNA: TGTGCCAGCAGCTCGGGACAGGGAATTCATGGCTACACCTTC. It translates to CASSSGQGIHGYTF. The gene calls are TRBV28 and TRBJ1-2, with 9 bases identical to TRBD1. Germline lookup yields CDR1 MDHEN and CDR2 SYDVKM. There are 14 residues in the CDR3. Trimming took 6 bases from V and 6 from J; bases not matched to a gene: 8.

This clone was picked up a small number of times. This rearrangement joins TRBV28 to TRBJ1-5, with D uncertain. The CDR3 contains 14 residues. Germline CDR1 reads MDHEN; CDR2 reads SYDVKM. Trimming removed 4 bases from V and 4 bases from J, with 11 bases in between. This CDR3 is CASSWFLTNQPQHF. The CDR3 coding sequence is TGTGCCAGCAGTTGGTTCCTTACGAATCAGCCCCAGCATTTT.

The chain has TRBV29-1 and TRBJ2-3; the D gene is possibly TRBD2 (6 bases). V was trimmed by 8 bases and J by 5 bases, leaving 14 bases between them. This CDR3 is 12 amino acids long. Germline-derived CDR1 and CDR2 are SQVTM and ANQGSEA. This CDR3 is CSQSAAGDTQYF. The CDR3 nucleotides are TGCAGCCAAAGTGCAGCGGGAGATACGCAGTATTTT.

This chain joins TRBV7-9 and TRBJ2-7, with D possibly TRBD1 on 6 matching bases. The CDR3 totals 16 residues. The ends were cut back, 3 bases at V and 0 bases at J, with 15 bases in the middle. The germline CDR1 and CDR2 sequences are SEHNR and FQNEAQ (reference sequence). In DNA form, the CDR3 reads TGTGCCAGCAGCTTTTCTCCGGGACACAGCTCCTACGAGCAGTACTTC. Residues: CASSFSPGHSSYEQYF.

This clone occurred a few times. V usage is TRBV7-2 and J usage is TRBJ1-2; 7 nucleotides align to TRBD1. Germline CDR1 is SGHTA and CDR2 is FQGNSA. This CDR3 is 14 amino acids long. V shed 2 bases and J 3 bases; nucleotides not matched to a gene: 3. CDR3 bases: TGTGCCAGCAGCTTACTACAGGGGTACTATGGCTACACCTTC. It codes for CASSLLQGYYGYTF.

The chain combines TRBV6-9 with TRBJ2-3; 11 positions match TRBD2. Germline V gives CDR1 MNHGY, CDR2 SVAAGI. V trimming: 4 bases; J trimming: 1 base; junction bases outside the gene matches: 4. The CDR3 is 16 residues long. DNA for the CDR3: TGTGCCAGCAGTTTGGGACTAGCGGTACGCACAGATACGCAGTATTTT. It codes for CASSLGLAVRTDTQYF.

The chain is built from TRBV9 and TRBJ2-1; perhaps TRBD2 as D (6 bases). Germline V gene lookup returns CDR1 SGDLS and CDR2 YYNGEE. Trimming took off 0 bases at V and 6 bases at J, with 10 bases between the two ends. The CDR3 runs 14 residues. CDR3 protein: CASSVAATSNEQFF. CDR3 coding DNA: TGTGCCAGCAGCGTAGCTGCGACTAGCAATGAGCAGTTCTTC.

This clone was seen only a few times. This chain joins TRBV10-1 and TRBJ2-5; D assignment may be TRBD1 or TRBD2 (5 bases each). The CDR3 extends over 14 amino acids. The V end was cut by 3 bases, the J end by 2 bases, with 10 bases between. Per the germline V gene, CDR1 is WNHNN and CDR2 is SYGVQD (reference sequence). As DNA, the CDR3 is TGCGCCAGCAGTGACAGGGAGACGCAAGAGACCCAGTACTTC. Protein: CASSDRETQETQYF.

This clone has a single count. This CDR3 reads CSVHGGQETQYF. CDR3 DNA sequence: TGCAGCGTCCACGGAGGCCAAGAGACCCAGTACTTC. The V call is TRBV29-1, the J call TRBJ2-5; possibly TRBD2 for D (5 bases). CDR3 size: 12 residues. V lost 6 bases, J lost 1 base, and 9 bases lay in between. Germline V gene data show CDR1 as SQVTM and CDR2 as ANQGSEA.

This rearrangement joins TRBV5-1 to TRBJ1-1; no firm D call. V dropped 1 base and J dropped 5 bases, with 12 bases sitting between them. This CDR3 contains 14 residues. Germline V gene sequence: CDR1 SGHRS, CDR2 YFSETQ. CDR3 loop: CASSLRPYGTEAFF. CDR3 sequence (DNA): TGCGCCAGCAGCTTGAGGCCCTACGGGACTGAAGCTTTCTTT. The variable domain in full, with the rest retrieved from reference TRBV5-1 and TRBJ1-1, is KAGVTQTPRYLIKTRGQQVTLSCSPISGHRSVSWYQQTPGQGLQFLFEYFSETQRNKGNFPGRFSGRQFSNSRSEMNVSTLELGDSALYLCASSLRPYGTEAFFGQGTRLTVV.

The rearrangement joins TRBV28 to TRBJ1-3, with 9 nucleotides matching TRBD1. The CDR3 is made up of 14 amino acids. Germline CDR1 MDHEN, CDR2 SYDVKM. V shed 8 bases, J shed 4 bases, and the junction held 6 bases outside the gene matches. CDR3 amino acids: CASHRGRTGNTIYF. Here the CDR3 DNA reads TGTGCCAGCCACAGGGGGCGGACAGGAAACACCATATATTTT.

This clone was found once. The chain recombines TRBV19 with TRBJ2-1; tentatively, D is TRBD1 or TRBD2 (6 bases each). V lost 6 bases to trimming and J lost 2 bases, with 14 bases between them. The CDR3 spans 15 residues. Germline lookup yields CDR1 LNHDA and CDR2 SQIVND (reference sequence). CDR3 region: CASRAPGATYNEQFF. The CDR3 coding sequence is TGTGCCAGTAGGGCTCCGGGGGCCACCTACAATGAGCAGTTCTTC.

The J gene is TRBJ1-1, the V gene TRBV10-1, with D possibly TRBD1 on 5 matching bases. Germline V gene sequence: CDR1 WNHNN, CDR2 SYGVQD (reference sequence). Trimming took 10 bases from V and 3 from J, leaving 15 bases between them. CDR3 length equals 13 residues. Here the CDR3 reads CAIQDSAYTEAFF. As DNA, the CDR3 is TGCGCCATCCAAGACAGCGCCTACACTGAAGCTTTCTTT.